This TCR beta chain was sequenced in a study of chemoradiotherapy in HPV16-positive cancers. There are 17 residues in the CDR3. The germline V gene has CDR1 LNHDA and CDR2 SQIVND (reference sequence). The assay was immunoSEQ multiplex PCR, and TCRdb's table has in-frame clones only and misses some. The table shows 8,500 to 9,000 clones, with about 74% occurring only once. Study-wide findings and caveats: Candidate HPV-specific clones and E7-related TCR motifs grew in tumor during treatment. In HPV16-positive patients, HPV-responsive T-cell expansion tracked better recurrence-free survival.

Comments on this clone: The antigen is undetermined. The germline gene is not matched at one end of the junction; a read error may be the cause.

Over chemoradiotherapy, repertoires were sampled more than once. This specimen was acquired from a patient who underwent chemoradiotherapy. V gene TRBV19 combines with J gene TRBJ2-1; TRBD1 matches 8 bases. The sequence was obtained from a human donor with HPV-associated anogenital cancer. The CDR3 here is CASSIQGALVSSNEQFF. The CDR3 DNA reads TGTGCCAGTAGTATACAGGGGGCACTAGTATCCTCCAATGAGCAGTTCTTC.